Listed here are 20 T cell receptor beta chains from one sample, sequenced in a study of cytomegalovirus exposure and HLA in healthy donors. Primers included in the PCR were 60 Vbeta and 13 Jbeta primers. The table came from immunoSEQ multiplex PCR; TCRdb's copy has only in-frame clones and leaves some out. This table holds approximately 130,000 clones. The source material was PBMCs. These receptors all come from an older woman in good health and CMV-seronegative.

The rearrangement links TRBV5-1 to TRBJ1-2; 12 nucleotides agree with TRBD1. The V and J ends lost 3 bases and 4 bases, in that order; junction bases with no gene match: 10. Germline V gene sequence: CDR1 SGHRS, CDR2 YFSETQ. The CDR3 length is 17 residues. The CDR3 coding sequence is TGCGCCAGCAGCTACTCTAGGGGACAGGGGGCCGCCTATGGCTACACCTTC. It translates to CASSYSRGQGAAYGYTF. Using reference TRBV5-1 and TRBJ1-2 for the parts outside the CDR3, the full variable domain is KAGVTQTPRYLIKTRGQQVTLSCSPISGHRSVSWYQQTPGQGLQFLFEYFSETQRNKGNFPGRFSGRQFSNSRSEMNVSTLELGDSALYLCASSYSRGQGAAYGYTFGSGTRLTVV.

The CDR3 loop is CASLAGTGHNSPLHF. As DNA, the CDR3 is TGTGCCAGCCTCGCGGGGACAGGTCATAATTCACCCCTCCACTTT. The chain couples TRBV27 to TRBJ1-6, with 8 bases lining up with TRBD1. Germline V gives CDR1 MNHEY, CDR2 SMNVEV (reference sequence). The CDR3 length is 15 residues. Germline trimming cut 8 bases from V and 5 bases from J; bases unmatched to any gene: 8.

This chain links TRBV5-1 with TRBJ2-2; D is uncertain. The CDR3 sequence is 12 residues long. Trimming removed 4 bases from V and 6 bases from J, with 7 bases in between. CDR1 is SGHRS, CDR2 YFSETQ, per germline. The CDR3 reads CASSLSPGELFF. CDR3 sequence (DNA): TGCGCCAGCAGCCTAAGTCCCGGGGAGCTGTTTTTT.

The chain combines TRBV14 with TRBJ1-1; D may be TRBD1 (6 bases). V lost 2 bases and J 11 bases, leaving 15 bases between the germline ends. Germline V gene data show CDR1 as SGHDN and CDR2 as FVKESK. This CDR3 is built from 13 residues. The DNA of the CDR3 is TGTGCCAGCAGCCAACTTCTACAGGGATGGGCTTTCTTT. Translating it yields CASSQLLQGWAFF. Together with reference TRBV14 and TRBJ1-1, the CDR3 gives the full variable domain: EAGVTQFPSHSVIEKGQTVTLRCDPISGHDNLYWYRRVMGKEIKFLLHFVKESKQDESGMPNNRFLAERTGGTYSTLKVQPAELEDSGVYFCASSQLLQGWAFFGQGTRLTVV.

The rearrangement uses TRBV4-2 and TRBJ1-4; D is ambiguous. The V end lost 1 base, the J end lost 8 bases, and 20 bases lay between the germline ends. This CDR3 region has 17 residues. Per germline, CDR1 LGHNA and CDR2 YNFKEQ. DNA of the CDR3: TGTGCCAGCAGCCAAGTGCGGGTGGAAGTATTAAAGGAAAAACTGTTTTTT. It specifies CASSQVRVEVLKEKLFF.

The chain joins TRBV5-1 to TRBJ1-2, with 8 bases fitting TRBD1. V gave up 0 bases and J gave up 7 bases; unmatched junction bases: 5. Germline V gives CDR1 SGHRS, CDR2 YFSETQ. This CDR3 contains 14 residues. The CDR3 here is CASSLAGTGRGYTF. For the CDR3, the DNA is TGCGCCAGCAGCTTGGCGGGGACAGGACGTGGCTACACCTTC.

V is TRBV29-1 and J is TRBJ1-2; the D gene is possibly TRBD1 (5 bases). The CDR3 covers 12 residues. Germline V lookup: CDR1 SQVTM, CDR2 ANQGSEA. Trimming shortened V by 6 bases and J by 6 bases, and 14 bases separated the two germline ends. DNA of the CDR3: TGCAGCGTGGAGGGGATTGAACATGGCTACACCTTC. This codes for CSVEGIEHGYTF.

The J gene is TRBJ2-5, the V gene TRBV5-5, with TRBD1 matching over 11 bases. CDR3 length: 16 residues. V lost 1 base to trimming and J lost 5 bases; unmatched junction nucleotides: 7. Germline CDR1 and CDR2: SGHKS and YYEKEE (reference sequence). The CDR3: CASSLYGTGGWETQYF. The CDR3 DNA follows: TGTGCCAGCAGCTTGTACGGGACAGGGGGGTGGGAGACCCAGTACTTC.

The chain is built from TRBV7-2 and TRBJ1-2, with TRBD1 as a possible D gene (6 bases). The CDR3 runs 13 residues. Germline CDR1 and CDR2: SGHTA and FQGNSA. Trimming shortened V by 1 base and J by 7 bases, and 10 bases separated the two germline ends. The CDR3 is CASSLDVRGGYTF. The CDR3 nucleotides read TGTGCCAGCAGCTTAGATGTCAGGGGTGGCTACACCTTC.

The chain has TRBV5-4 and TRBJ1-1, with 7 bases fitting TRBD1. The V and J ends lost 4 bases and 1 base, in that order; junction bases with no gene match: 4. This CDR3 is 14 amino acids long. Germline V gene data show CDR1 as SGHNT and CDR2 as YYREEE (reference sequence). CDR3 DNA: TGTGCCAGCAGCAAAGGACAGGCGAACACTGAAGCTTTCTTT. Its translation is CASSKGQANTEAFF.

V and J are TRBV4-2 and TRBJ2-1; TRBD2 agrees at 9 bases. Trimming at V came to 4 bases and at J to 5 bases, leaving 9 bases not matched to a gene. CDR3 length: 16 amino acids. Germline values: CDR1 LGHNA, CDR2 YNFKEQ. The CDR3 sequence: CASSLLSGRGDNEQFF. The CDR3 DNA sequence: TGTGCCAGCAGCCTGCTTAGCGGGAGAGGGGACAATGAGCAGTTCTTC.

This chain connects TRBV5-1 to TRBJ1-2, with 7 nucleotides matching TRBD1. Germline trimming cut 0 bases from V and 0 bases from J; bases unmatched to any gene: 11. CDR1 and CDR2 (germline): SGHRS, YFSETQ. The CDR3 is 18 amino acids. The CDR3 loop is CASSLAPQTGTANYGYTF. DNA for the CDR3: TGCGCCAGCAGCTTGGCCCCCCAGACAGGGACCGCTAACTATGGCTACACCTTC.

The rearrangement joins TRBV5-1 to TRBJ2-7; 13 positions agree with TRBD2. This CDR3 is built from 15 residues. The V gene end was trimmed by 4 bases and the J gene end by 2 bases; junction bases not matched to a gene: 3. Germline V gene lookup returns CDR1 SGHRS and CDR2 YFSETQ. The CDR3 DNA is TGCGCCAGCAGCGCCGGGACTAGCGGGACCTACGAGCAGTACTTC. Translation gives CASSAGTSGTYEQYF.

This sequence joins TRBV2 and TRBJ1-2, with D perhaps matching TRBD1 (6 bases). V shed 2 bases and J shed 7 bases, with 14 bases lying between them. Germline V gene sequence: CDR1 SNHLY, CDR2 FYNNEI. This CDR3 is 14 amino acids long. In DNA, the CDR3 is TGTGCCAGCAGTGAAATGGCAGGGGTTCGTGGCTACACCTTC. Translating it yields CASSEMAGVRGYTF. Supplemented by reference TRBV2 and TRBJ1-2, the full variable domain reads EPEVTQTPSHQVTQMGQEVILRCVPISNHLYFYWYRQILGQKVEFLVSFYNNEISEKSEIFDDQFSVERPDGSNFTLKIRSTKLEDSAMYFCASSEMAGVRGYTFGSGTRLTVV.

The chain employs TRBV7-9 and TRBJ2-1; tentative D call: TRBD2 (6 bases). Germline lookup yields CDR1 SEHNR and CDR2 FQNEAQ (reference sequence). The V and J ends lost 1 base and 7 bases respectively, with 17 bases between them. This CDR3 comprises 16 residues. The CDR3 spells CASSLGGDRGGNEQFF. CDR3 bases: TGTGCCAGCAGCTTAGGTGGGGACCGAGGAGGGAATGAGCAGTTCTTC.

The chain has TRBV10-3 and TRBJ2-7; D is possibly TRBD2 (5 bases). Germline V CDR1 and CDR2: ENHRY, SYGVKD. The CDR3 length is 12 residues. V lost 8 bases and J 3 bases, leaving 11 bases between the germline ends. In DNA, the CDR3 is TGTGCCATCCAAGCGGAGGACTACGAGCAGTACTTC. It yields the protein CAIQAEDYEQYF.

The CDR3 is CASSPRARETQYF. The CDR3 region has the DNA TGTGCCAGCAGCCCCCGTGCCAGGGAGACCCAGTACTTC. The gene calls are TRBV7-3 and TRBJ2-5, with D unclear. The CDR3 spans 13 residues. The V gene lost 5 bases and the J gene lost 5 bases, with 12 bases spanning the gap. Germline assignment: CDR1 SGHTA and CDR2 FQGTGA.

The J gene is TRBJ1-1, the V gene TRBV6-1; TRBD1 aligns across 8 bases. This CDR3 region has 15 residues. Germline CDR1 MNHNS, CDR2 SASEGT. V was pared by 5 bases and J by 0 bases, with 5 bases of the junction left unmatched. CDR3 coding DNA: TGTGCCAGCAGTAACCGACAGGGGATGAACACTGAAGCTTTCTTT. Translating gives CASSNRQGMNTEAFF.

The rearrangement links TRBV4-1 to TRBJ1-5; TRBD1 matches 8 bases. CDR3 length: 15 residues. Germline trimming cut 3 bases from V and 5 bases from J; bases unmatched to any gene: 6. Germline CDR1 MGHRA, CDR2 YSYEKL. CDR3 loop: CASSHADRDDQPQHF. The CDR3 region has the DNA TGCGCCAGCAGCCACGCGGACAGGGACGATCAGCCCCAGCATTTT.

V gene TRBV5-1 combines with J gene TRBJ2-1; 7 bases match TRBD1. The CDR3 length is 15 residues. The V gene's germline CDR1 is SGHRS and CDR2 YFSETQ. The V gene end was trimmed by 0 bases and the J gene end by 3 bases; junction bases not matched to a gene: 3. The chain's CDR3 is CASSLDGTDYNEQFF. The CDR3 bases are TGCGCCAGCAGCTTGGACGGGACAGACTACAATGAGCAGTTCTTC.